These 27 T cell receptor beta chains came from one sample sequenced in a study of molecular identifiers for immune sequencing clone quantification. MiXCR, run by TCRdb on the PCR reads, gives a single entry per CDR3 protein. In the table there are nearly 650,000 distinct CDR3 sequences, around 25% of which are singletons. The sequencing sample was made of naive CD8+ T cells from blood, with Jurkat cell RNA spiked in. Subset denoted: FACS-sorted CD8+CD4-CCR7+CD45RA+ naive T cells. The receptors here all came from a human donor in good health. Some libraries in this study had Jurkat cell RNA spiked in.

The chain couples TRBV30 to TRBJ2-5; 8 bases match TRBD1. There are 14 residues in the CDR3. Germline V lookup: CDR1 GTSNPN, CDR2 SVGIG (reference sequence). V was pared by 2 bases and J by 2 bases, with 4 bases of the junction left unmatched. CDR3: CAWSTGQGQETQYF. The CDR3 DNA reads TGTGCCTGGAGTACAGGACAGGGTCAAGAGACCCAGTACTTC.

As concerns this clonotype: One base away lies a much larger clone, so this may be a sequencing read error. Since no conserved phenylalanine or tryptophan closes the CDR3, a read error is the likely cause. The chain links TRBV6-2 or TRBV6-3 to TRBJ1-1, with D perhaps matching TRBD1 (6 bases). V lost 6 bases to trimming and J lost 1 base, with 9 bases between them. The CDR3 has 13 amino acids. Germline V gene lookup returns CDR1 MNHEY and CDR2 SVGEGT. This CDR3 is CASRMTGNTEAFL. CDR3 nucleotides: TGTGCCAGCAGGATGACAGGGAACACTGAAGCTTTCTTG.

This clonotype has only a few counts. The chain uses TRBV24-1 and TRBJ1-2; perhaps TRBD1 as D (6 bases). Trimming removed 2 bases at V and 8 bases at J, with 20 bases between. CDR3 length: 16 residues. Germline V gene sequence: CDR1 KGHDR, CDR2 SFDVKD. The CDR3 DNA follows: TGTGCCACCAGTGATTCGGACAGAACTCTCCTCGACGGCTACACCTTC. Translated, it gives CATSDSDRTLLDGYTF.

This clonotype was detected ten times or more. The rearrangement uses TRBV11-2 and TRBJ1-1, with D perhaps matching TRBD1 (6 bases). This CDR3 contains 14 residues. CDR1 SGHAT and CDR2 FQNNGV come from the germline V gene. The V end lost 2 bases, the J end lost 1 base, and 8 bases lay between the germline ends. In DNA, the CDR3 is TGTGCCAGCAGCTTACGGGGGCCGAACACTGAAGCTTTCTTT. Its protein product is CASSLRGPNTEAFF.

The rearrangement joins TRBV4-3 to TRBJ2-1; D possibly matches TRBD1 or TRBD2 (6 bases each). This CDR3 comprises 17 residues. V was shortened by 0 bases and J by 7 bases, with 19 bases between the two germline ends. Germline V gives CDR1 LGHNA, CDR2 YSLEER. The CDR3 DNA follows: TGCGCCAGCAGCCAAGATCTTTTGGGGGGCCCTTTAAATGAGCAGTTCTTC. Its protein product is CASSQDLLGGPLNEQFF.

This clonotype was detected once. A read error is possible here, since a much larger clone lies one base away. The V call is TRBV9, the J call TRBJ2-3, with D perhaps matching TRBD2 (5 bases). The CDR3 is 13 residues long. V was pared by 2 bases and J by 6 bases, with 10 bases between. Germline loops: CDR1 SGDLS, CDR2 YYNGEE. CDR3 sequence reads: CASSVRAADTQYF. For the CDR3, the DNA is TGTGCCAGCAGCGTGAGGGCAGCTGATACGCAGTATTTT.

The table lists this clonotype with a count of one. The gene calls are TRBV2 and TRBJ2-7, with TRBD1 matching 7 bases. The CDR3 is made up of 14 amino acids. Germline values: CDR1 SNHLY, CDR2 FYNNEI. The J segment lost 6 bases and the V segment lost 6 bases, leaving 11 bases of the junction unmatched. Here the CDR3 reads CASSSTSTGREQYF. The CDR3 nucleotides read TGTGCCAGCAGCTCCACCTCGACAGGGCGCGAGCAGTACTTC.

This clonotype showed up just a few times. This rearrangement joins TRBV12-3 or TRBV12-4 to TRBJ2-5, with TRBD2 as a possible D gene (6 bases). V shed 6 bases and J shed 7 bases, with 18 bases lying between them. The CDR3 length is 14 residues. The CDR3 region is CASRAGGTPWTQYF. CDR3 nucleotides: TGTGCCAGCAGGGCCGGGGGAACCCCATGGACCCAGTACTTC.

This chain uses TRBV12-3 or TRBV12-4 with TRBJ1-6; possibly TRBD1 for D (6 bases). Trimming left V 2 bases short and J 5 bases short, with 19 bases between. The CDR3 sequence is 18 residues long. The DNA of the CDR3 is TGTGCCAGCAGTTTATTGGGGGGGGGCACCCTCAATAATTCACCCCTCCACTTT. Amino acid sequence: CASSLLGGGTLNNSPLHF.

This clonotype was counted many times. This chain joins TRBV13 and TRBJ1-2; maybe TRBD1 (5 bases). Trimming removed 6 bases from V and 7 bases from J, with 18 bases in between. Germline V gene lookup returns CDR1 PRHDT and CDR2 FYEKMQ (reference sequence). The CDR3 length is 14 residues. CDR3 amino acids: CASRITGAPTGYTF. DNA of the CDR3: TGTGCCAGCAGGATAACCGGGGCGCCCACTGGCTACACCTTC.

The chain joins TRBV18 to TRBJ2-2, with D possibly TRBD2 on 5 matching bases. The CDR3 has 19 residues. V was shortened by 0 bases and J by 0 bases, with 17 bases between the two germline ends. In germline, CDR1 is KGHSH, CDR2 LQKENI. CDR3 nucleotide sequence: TGTGCCAGCTCACCACCTACGAGGGCGCTCCAGGCGAACACCGGGGAGCTGTTTTTT. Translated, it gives CASSPPTRALQANTGELFF.

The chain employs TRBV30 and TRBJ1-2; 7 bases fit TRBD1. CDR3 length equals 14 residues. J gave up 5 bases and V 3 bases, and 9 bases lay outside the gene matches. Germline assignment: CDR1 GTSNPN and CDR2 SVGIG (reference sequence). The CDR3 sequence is CAWSSRGGGYGYTF. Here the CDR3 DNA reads TGTGCCTGGAGCAGTCGAGGGGGCGGGTATGGCTACACCTTC.

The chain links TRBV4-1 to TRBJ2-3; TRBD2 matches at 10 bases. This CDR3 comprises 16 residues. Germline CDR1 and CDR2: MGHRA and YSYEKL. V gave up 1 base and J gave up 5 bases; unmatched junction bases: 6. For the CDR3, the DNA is TGCGCCAGCAGCCAAGTAGCGGGAGGAGGAGTAGATACGCAGTATTTT. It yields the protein CASSQVAGGGVDTQYF.

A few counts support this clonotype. As DNA, the CDR3 is TGTGCCAGCAGTGTTTGCTACGAGCAGTACTTC. It translates to CASSVCYEQYF. The chain recombines TRBV6-5 with TRBJ2-7, with D hard to call. Trimming shortened V by 5 bases and J by 3 bases, and 5 bases separated the two germline ends. CDR1 and CDR2 (germline): MNHEY, SVGAGI. The CDR3 totals 11 residues.

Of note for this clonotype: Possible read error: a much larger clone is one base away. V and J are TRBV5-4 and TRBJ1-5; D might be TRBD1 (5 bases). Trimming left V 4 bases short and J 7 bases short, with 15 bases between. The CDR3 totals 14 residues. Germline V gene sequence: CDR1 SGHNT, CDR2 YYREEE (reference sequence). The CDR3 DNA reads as TGTGCCAGCAGCGTGTATGGGGACTACCAGCCCCAGCATTTT. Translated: CASSVYGDYQPQHF.

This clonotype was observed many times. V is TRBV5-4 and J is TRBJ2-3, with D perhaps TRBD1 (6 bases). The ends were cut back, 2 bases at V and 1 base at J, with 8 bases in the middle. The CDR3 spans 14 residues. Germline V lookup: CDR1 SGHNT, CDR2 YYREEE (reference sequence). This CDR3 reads CASSFKGGTDTQYF. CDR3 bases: TGTGCCAGCAGCTTTAAGGGGGGCACAGATACGCAGTATTTT.

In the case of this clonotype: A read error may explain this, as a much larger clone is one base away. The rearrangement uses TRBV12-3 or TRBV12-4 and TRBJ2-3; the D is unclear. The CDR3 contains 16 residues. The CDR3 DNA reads TGTGCCAGCAGCCCCCAAGCTGGTCAGTCCCCAGATGCGCAGTATTTT. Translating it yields CASSPQAGQSPDAQYF.

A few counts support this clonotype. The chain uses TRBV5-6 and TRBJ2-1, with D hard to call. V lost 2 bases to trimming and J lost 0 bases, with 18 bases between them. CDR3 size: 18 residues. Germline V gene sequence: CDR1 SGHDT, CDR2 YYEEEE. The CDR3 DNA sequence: TGTGCCAGCAGCTTCTATCTCCTCGGCGTTAGCTCCTACAATGAGCAGTTCTTC. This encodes CASSFYLLGVSSYNEQFF.

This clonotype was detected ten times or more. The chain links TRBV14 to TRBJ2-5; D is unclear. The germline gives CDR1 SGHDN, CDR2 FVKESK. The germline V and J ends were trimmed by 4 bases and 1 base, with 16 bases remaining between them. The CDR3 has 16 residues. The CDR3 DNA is TGTGCCAGCAGCCCGAGAGTAGTATCGCCCCAAGAGACCCAGTACTTC. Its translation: CASSPRVVSPQETQYF.

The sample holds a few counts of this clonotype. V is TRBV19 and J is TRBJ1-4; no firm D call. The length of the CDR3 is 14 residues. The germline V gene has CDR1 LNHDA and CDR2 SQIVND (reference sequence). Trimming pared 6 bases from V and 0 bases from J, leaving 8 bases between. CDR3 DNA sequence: TGTGCCAGTAGCGAGGATACAACTAATGAAAAACTGTTTTTT. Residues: CASSEDTTNEKLFF.

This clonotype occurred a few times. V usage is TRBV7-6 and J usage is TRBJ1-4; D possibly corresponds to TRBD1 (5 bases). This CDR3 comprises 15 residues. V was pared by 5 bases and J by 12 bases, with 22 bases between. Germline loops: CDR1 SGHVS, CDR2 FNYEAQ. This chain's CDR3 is CASSIRDASLQELFF. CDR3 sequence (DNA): TGTGCCAGCAGCATCCGGGACGCGAGCCTTCAGGAACTGTTTTTT.

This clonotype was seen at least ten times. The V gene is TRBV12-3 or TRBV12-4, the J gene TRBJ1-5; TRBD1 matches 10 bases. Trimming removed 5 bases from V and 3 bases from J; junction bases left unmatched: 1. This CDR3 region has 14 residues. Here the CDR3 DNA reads TGTGCCAGCAGTGGACAGGGGGTCAATCAGCCCCAGCATTTT. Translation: CASSGQGVNQPQHF.

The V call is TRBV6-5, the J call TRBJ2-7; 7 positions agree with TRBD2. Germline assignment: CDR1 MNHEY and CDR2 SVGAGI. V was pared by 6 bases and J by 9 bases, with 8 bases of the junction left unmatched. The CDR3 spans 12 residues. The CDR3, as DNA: TGTGCCAGCAGGGGGGAGGGTAAGGGGCAGTACTTC. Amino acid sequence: CASRGEGKGQYF.

CDR3 loop: CASSLDYRNSYEQYF. The CDR3 bases are TGTGCCAGCAGCTTAGACTACCGCAACTCCTACGAGCAGTACTTC. V usage is TRBV11-2 and J usage is TRBJ2-7; D is unresolved. Germline V gene data show CDR1 as SGHAT and CDR2 as FQNNGV. The CDR3 is 15 residues long. With 0 bases removed from V and 0 bases from J, the gap between germline ends came to 9 bases.

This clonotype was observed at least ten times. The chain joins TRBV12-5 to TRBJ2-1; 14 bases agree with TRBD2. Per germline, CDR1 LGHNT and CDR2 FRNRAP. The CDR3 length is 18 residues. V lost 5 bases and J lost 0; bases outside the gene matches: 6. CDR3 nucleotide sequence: TGTGCTAGTGGTCCGGGGACTAGCGGGAGTGCCTCCTACAATGAGCAGTTCTTC. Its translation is CASGPGTSGSASYNEQFF.

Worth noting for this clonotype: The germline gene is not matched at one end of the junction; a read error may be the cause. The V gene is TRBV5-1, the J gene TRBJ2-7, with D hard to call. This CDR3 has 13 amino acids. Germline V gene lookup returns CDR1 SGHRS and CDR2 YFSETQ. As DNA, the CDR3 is TGCGCCAGCAGCTTCGGACCGCAGTACGAGCAGTCCTTC. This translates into CASSFGPQYEQSF.

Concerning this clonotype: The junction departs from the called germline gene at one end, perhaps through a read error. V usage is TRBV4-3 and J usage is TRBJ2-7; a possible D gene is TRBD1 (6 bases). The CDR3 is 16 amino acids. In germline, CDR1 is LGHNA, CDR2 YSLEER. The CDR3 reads CASSQDGGYPTYEQHF. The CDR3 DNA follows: TGCGCCAGCAGCCAAGATGGGGGCTACCCCACCTACGAGCAGCACTTC.